This is a list of T cell receptor beta chains from one sample in a study of CD4 and CD8 cells across lung adenocarcinoma regions. TCRdb called the PCR reads again in MiXCR, with one record for every CDR3 protein. The repertoire includes about 20,000 distinct CDR3 sequences, approximately 49% of them detected once, and around a quarter sits in the top ten. Specimen: CD8+ T cells from the center of a lung tumor. These receptors all stem from a female donor with lung adenocarcinoma. The CD4 and CD8 labels of this study may be unreliable. Both conserved end residues are part of each CDR3. The D gene is left open where the match is weak. Only some rows state a clone size, as once, few, many or a class for expanded clones.

CDR3 protein: CASSYSRPYSLTDTQYF; CDR3 DNA: TGTGCCAGCAGTTACTCACGCCCCTATTCTCTCACAGATACGCAGTATTTT; clone size: -; V gene: TRBV6-5; D gene: -; J gene: TRBJ2-3
CDR3 protein: CASRETPYSNQPQHF; CDR3 DNA: TGTGCCAGCAGGGAGACACCCTATAGCAATCAGCCCCAGCATTTT; clone size: few; V gene: TRBV6-1; D gene: -; J gene: TRBJ1-5
CDR3 protein: CSASRASGSGTDTQYF; CDR3 DNA: TGCAGTGCTAGTAGGGCTAGCGGGAGTGGAACAGATACGCAGTATTTT; clone size: many; V gene: TRBV20-1; D gene: TRBD2; J gene: TRBJ2-3
CDR3 protein: CASSYQLAGFTGELFF; CDR3 DNA: TGTGCCAGCAGTTATCAGCTAGCGGGATTTACCGGGGAGCTGTTTTTT; clone size: few; V gene: TRBV6-5; D gene: TRBD2; J gene: TRBJ2-2
CDR3 protein: CASSLDRDTQYF; CDR3 DNA: TGTGCCAGCAGTCTGGACAGAGATACGCAGTATTTT; clone size: -; V gene: TRBV27; D gene: -; J gene: TRBJ2-3
CDR3 protein: CASSLSGTGAGYTF; CDR3 DNA: TGTGCCAGCAGTTTGTCCGGGACAGGGGCCGGCTACACCTTC; clone size: -; V gene: TRBV27; D gene: TRBD1; J gene: TRBJ1-2
CDR3 protein: CAGQGGGDEETQYF; CDR3 DNA: TGTGCGGGGCAGGGGGGGGGTGACGAAGAGACCCAGTACTTC; clone size: -; V gene: TRBV10-3; D gene: -; J gene: TRBJ2-5
CDR3 protein: CASSWTGRGGYEQFF; CDR3 DNA: TGTGCCAGCAGCTGGACCGGGAGAGGTGGGTATGAGCAGTTCTTC; clone size: -; V gene: TRBV7-2; D gene: -; J gene: TRBJ2-1
CDR3 protein: CASTGLAPNSYEQYF; CDR3 DNA: TGTGCCAGCACCGGACTAGCGCCGAATTCCTACGAGCAGTACTTC; clone size: few; V gene: TRBV6-2/TRBV6-3; D gene: TRBD2; J gene: TRBJ2-7
CDR3 protein: CASARDRVLNTEAFF; CDR3 DNA: TGTGCCAGCGCCCGGGACAGGGTTTTGAACACTGAAGCTTTCTTT; clone size: few; V gene: TRBV6-1; D gene: TRBD1; J gene: TRBJ1-1
CDR3 protein: CASNTGGQRNIQFF; CDR3 DNA: TGTGCCAGCAACACTGGGGGACAGAGAAACATTCAGTTCTTC; clone size: once; V gene: TRBV6-1; D gene: TRBD1; J gene: TRBJ2-1
CDR3 protein: CASSPQGSGSYGYTF; CDR3 DNA: TGTGCCAGCAGTCCCCAGGGCTCCGGCTCATATGGCTACACCTTC; clone size: -; V gene: TRBV6-1; D gene: -; J gene: TRBJ1-2
CDR3 protein: CASSRTGGSYEQYF; CDR3 DNA: TGTGCCAGCAGCCGGACAGGGGGAAGTTACGAGCAGTACTTC; clone size: -; V gene: TRBV27; D gene: TRBD1; J gene: TRBJ2-7
CDR3 protein: CASSLIGRYQETQYF; CDR3 DNA: TGTGCCAGCAGCTTAATCGGCAGGTACCAAGAGACCCAGTACTTC; clone size: medium-sized; V gene: TRBV7-2; D gene: -; J gene: TRBJ2-5
CDR3 protein: CASRRGLAGSDTQYF; CDR3 DNA: TGTGCCAGCAGACGAGGACTAGCGGGATCAGATACGCAGTATTTT; clone size: -; V gene: TRBV27; D gene: TRBD2; J gene: TRBJ2-3
CDR3 protein: CAQTSGSGGEQFF; CDR3 DNA: TGCGCTCAAACTAGCGGGAGTGGGGGTGAGCAGTTCTTC; clone size: -; V gene: TRBV20-1; D gene: TRBD2; J gene: TRBJ2-1
CDR3 protein: CASSVTGLGAKNIQYF; CDR3 DNA: TGCGCCAGCAGTGTGACGGGGCTGGGAGCCAAAAACATTCAGTACTTC; clone size: -; V gene: TRBV10-1; D gene: -; J gene: TRBJ2-4
CDR3 protein: CAGSGGCDQDTQYF; CDR3 DNA: TGCGCGGGGAGCGGGGGCTGTGACCAAGATACCCAGTACTTC; clone size: -; V gene: TRBV10-1; D gene: TRBD2; J gene: TRBJ2-5
CDR3 protein: CASTLGLGRGYTF; CDR3 DNA: TGTGCCAGCACCCTTGGGTTGGGGCGGGGCTACACCTTC; clone size: once; V gene: TRBV6-1; D gene: -; J gene: TRBJ1-2
CDR3 protein: CASGLQAVSTDAQFF; CDR3 DNA: TGTGCCAGCGGCCTCCAGGCTGTGAGCACAGATGCGCAGTTCTTC; clone size: -; V gene: TRBV7-2; D gene: -; J gene: TRBJ2-1
CDR3 protein: CARVSGGGAKNTQYF; CDR3 DNA: TGTGCCCGCGTCTCGGGGGGGGGCGCCAAAAACACTCAGTATTTC; clone size: once; V gene: TRBV6-1; D gene: TRBD2; J gene: TRBJ2-4
CDR3 protein: CAGRLRVTQYF; CDR3 DNA: TGCGCCGGCCGTTTACGGGTGACCCAGTACTTC; clone size: once; V gene: TRBV12-3/TRBV12-4; D gene: -; J gene: TRBJ2-5
CDR3 protein: CASRGLGATDTQYF; CDR3 DNA: TGCGCCAGCAGGGGACTGGGGGCCACAGATACGCAGTACTTT; clone size: -; V gene: TRBV10-1; D gene: -; J gene: TRBJ2-3
CDR3 protein: CASSPATDTQYF; CDR3 DNA: TGTGCCAGCAGTCCAGCCACAGATACGCAGTATTTC; clone size: -; V gene: TRBV27; D gene: -; J gene: TRBJ2-3
CDR3 protein: CASSRTGETQYF; CDR3 DNA: TGTGCCAGCAGCCGAACAGGGGAGACCCAGTACTTC; clone size: -; V gene: TRBV27; D gene: -; J gene: TRBJ2-5
CDR3 protein: CASSQDRVGYTF; CDR3 DNA: TGTGCCAGCAGCCAAGATCGCGTTGGCTACACCTTC; clone size: many; V gene: TRBV14; D gene: -; J gene: TRBJ1-2
CDR3 protein: CASMCVKNTQYF; CDR3 DNA: TGTGCCAGCATGTGCGTCAAAAATACTCAGTACTTT; clone size: -; V gene: TRBV27; D gene: -; J gene: TRBJ2-4
CDR3 protein: CASSDLWAETQYF; CDR3 DNA: TGTGCGAGCAGTGATCTATGGGCCGAGACCCAGTACTTC; clone size: -; V gene: TRBV6-1; D gene: -; J gene: TRBJ2-5
CDR3 protein: CASSLASGQGADTQYF; CDR3 DNA: TGTGCCAGCAGTTTGGCTAGCGGGCAGGGGGCAGATACGCAGTATTTT; clone size: few; V gene: TRBV12-3/TRBV12-4; D gene: -; J gene: TRBJ2-3
CDR3 protein: CASGLSGRTQDTQYF; CDR3 DNA: TGTGCCAGCGGGCTCAGTGGCCGAACCCAAGACACCCAGTACTTC; clone size: -; V gene: TRBV6-1; D gene: -; J gene: TRBJ2-4
CDR3 protein: CASSFRGPDQPHHF; CDR3 DNA: TGTGCCAGCAGTTTCCGGGGGCCGGATCAGCCCCACCACTTT; clone size: -; V gene: TRBV27; D gene: -; J gene: TRBJ1-5
CDR3 protein: CAGGCVKDTQYF; CDR3 DNA: TGTGCCGGGGGTTGCGTCAAAGATACCCAGTACTTC; clone size: -; V gene: TRBV27; D gene: -; J gene: TRBJ2-5
CDR3 protein: CASSFVRTRGELFF; CDR3 DNA: TGTGCCAGCAGTTTTGTCAGGACGAGGGGGGAGCTGTTTTTT; clone size: -; V gene: TRBV12-3/TRBV12-4; D gene: -; J gene: TRBJ2-2
CDR3 protein: CASGDQDTQYF; CDR3 DNA: TGTGCCAGCGGTGACCAAGATACGCAGTACTTC; clone size: few; V gene: TRBV27; D gene: -; J gene: TRBJ2-5
CDR3 protein: CASSRGLSPYNEQFF; CDR3 DNA: TGTGCCAGCAGCCGCGGTCTAAGTCCCTACAATGAGCAGTTCTTC; clone size: few; V gene: TRBV7-2; D gene: -; J gene: TRBJ2-1
CDR3 protein: CATLGPGQGNIQYF; CDR3 DNA: TGTGCCACCCTGGGCCCGGGACAGGGAAACATTCAGTACTTC; clone size: -; V gene: TRBV6-1; D gene: TRBD1; J gene: TRBJ2-4
CDR3 protein: CASSVGRGSANEQFF; CDR3 DNA: TGTGCCAGCAGTGTAGGCAGGGGATCCGCCAATGAGCAGTTCTTC; clone size: medium-sized; V gene: TRBV6-4; D gene: -; J gene: TRBJ2-1
CDR3 protein: CASSHTWLEQFF; CDR3 DNA: TGTGCCAGCAGCCATACGTGGCTTGAGCAGTTCTTC; clone size: -; V gene: TRBV3-1; D gene: -; J gene: TRBJ2-1
CDR3 protein: CASSRPSGTASYEQYF; CDR3 DNA: TGTGCCAGCAGCCGACCCTCCGGGACAGCATCCTACGAGCAGTACTTC; clone size: -; V gene: TRBV7-2; D gene: TRBD1; J gene: TRBJ2-7
CDR3 protein: CASRKENSGNTIYF; CDR3 DNA: TGTGCCAGCAGGAAGGAGAATTCAGGAAACACCATATATTTT; clone size: -; V gene: TRBV6-1; D gene: -; J gene: TRBJ1-3
CDR3 protein: CASNLAGSDEQFF; CDR3 DNA: TGCGCCAGCAATTTAGCGGGGAGCGATGAGCAGTTCTTC; clone size: -; V gene: TRBV10-2; D gene: TRBD2; J gene: TRBJ2-1
CDR3 protein: CASSLSPKFGQGGSRGEQFF; CDR3 DNA: TGTGCCAGCAGTTTATCACCCAAATTCGGACAGGGGGGATCCCGGGGTGAGCAGTTCTTC; clone size: -; V gene: TRBV27; D gene: TRBD1; J gene: TRBJ2-1
CDR3 protein: CASSQLQGARDTEAFF; CDR3 DNA: TGCGCCAGCAGCCAGCTACAGGGGGCGCGGGACACTGAAGCTTTCTTT; clone size: -; V gene: TRBV4-1; D gene: TRBD1; J gene: TRBJ1-1
CDR3 protein: CASSQGIAGGRSQQFF; CDR3 DNA: TGTGCCAGCAGCCAAGGTATAGCGGGAGGCCGGAGTCAGCAGTTCTTC; clone size: many; V gene: TRBV7-3; D gene: TRBD2; J gene: TRBJ2-1
CDR3 protein: CSARAPGPTNEQFF; CDR3 DNA: TGCAGTGCTAGAGCCCCGGGACCTACCAATGAGCAGTTCTTC; clone size: many; V gene: TRBV20-1; D gene: -; J gene: TRBJ2-1
CDR3 protein: CASSFWGGGYKNIQYF; CDR3 DNA: TGTGCCAGCAGTTTTTGGGGGGGGGGTTACAAAAACATTCAGTACTTC; clone size: -; V gene: TRBV27; D gene: TRBD2; J gene: TRBJ2-4
CDR3 protein: CSARVPRSSGRANEQFF; CDR3 DNA: TGCAGTGCTAGAGTCCCGAGGTCTAGCGGGAGGGCTAATGAGCAGTTCTTC; clone size: -; V gene: TRBV20-1; D gene: TRBD2; J gene: TRBJ2-1